A single sample is the source of the 31 T cell receptor beta chains below, sequenced in a study of blood T cell repertoires in COVID-19. The protocol was immunoSEQ multiplex PCR, while the TCRdb copy is restricted to in-frame clones and leaves out a portion. The sample holds some 250,000 clones, about 90% seen once. Sequencing was performed on peripheral blood. The receptors derive from a woman in her twenties or thirties who had recovered from COVID-19.

V and J are TRBV27 and TRBJ1-6; TRBD1 is a possible D gene (6 bases). The CDR3 sequence is 14 residues long. Deletions cut 5 bases from V and 6 bases from J, with 11 bases between. CDR1 is MNHEY and CDR2 is SMNVEV in the germline V gene (reference sequence). This CDR3 reads CASSPQGFNSPLHF. For the CDR3, the DNA is TGTGCCAGCAGTCCGCAGGGGTTTAATTCACCCCTCCACTTT.

V and J are TRBV11-2 and TRBJ1-6; 7 positions match TRBD1. The germline V gene has CDR1 SGHAT and CDR2 FQNNGV. The CDR3 has 14 amino acids. The V and J ends lost 5 bases and 10 bases, in that order; junction bases with no gene match: 8. The CDR3 spells CASSLDRSNSPLHF. The CDR3 DNA reads as TGTGCCAGCAGCCTGGACAGGAGTAACTCACCCCTCCACTTT.

The J gene is TRBJ2-5, the V gene TRBV12-5; tentatively, D is TRBD1 (5 bases). Looked up from germline, CDR1 is LGHNT and CDR2 is FRNRAP. V was pared by 2 bases and J by 2 bases, with 9 bases between. This CDR3 comprises 14 residues. CDR3 DNA sequence: TGTGCTAGTGGTTTGACCAGGGCTCAAGAGACCCAGTACTTC. This gives the protein CASGLTRAQETQYF.

Only one count was recorded for this clone. The chain employs TRBV11-2 and TRBJ2-3, with TRBD1 as a possible D gene (6 bases). This CDR3 has 17 amino acids. Germline V gene data show CDR1 as SGHAT and CDR2 as FQNNGV. Trimming stripped 0 bases from V and 0 bases from J, with 13 bases between. CDR3 coding DNA: TGTGCCAGCAGCTTAGACGGGTGGACAGCTAGCACAGATACGCAGTATTTT. Amino acid sequence: CASSLDGWTASTDTQYF.

This chain links TRBV6-6 with TRBJ1-2, with D perhaps matching TRBD1 (5 bases). Germline CDR1 is MNHNY and CDR2 is SVGAGI (reference sequence). The CDR3 spans 15 residues. V was trimmed by 2 bases and J by 5 bases, leaving 15 bases between them. This chain's CDR3 is CASSYTTGSPYGYTF. CDR3 nucleotide sequence: TGTGCCAGCAGTTACACAACAGGATCGCCATATGGCTACACCTTC.

CDR3 region: CAISEVQGGRAEAFF. CDR3 nucleotide sequence: TGTGCCATCAGTGAGGTACAGGGGGGTCGGGCTGAAGCTTTCTTT. J is TRBJ1-1 and V is TRBV10-3; 8 positions match TRBD1. This CDR3 has 15 residues. Germline V lookup: CDR1 ENHRY, CDR2 SYGVKD. The V gene end was trimmed by 2 bases and the J gene end by 6 bases; junction bases not matched to a gene: 8.

In this sample, this clone turned up once. This chain connects TRBV3-1 (or the pseudogene TRBV3-2) to TRBJ1-1; D unclear. CDR1 is LGHDT and CDR2 is YNNKEL in the germline V gene (reference sequence). The CDR3 is 15 residues long. Trimming pared 3 bases from V and 6 bases from J, leaving 17 bases between. Here the CDR3 reads CASSHNGGGRAEAFF. In DNA, the CDR3 is TGTGCCAGCAGCCACAACGGTGGAGGGCGGGCTGAAGCTTTCTTT.

The CDR3, as DNA: TGTGCCACCAGTGATTTGCGTAAAGGGGGATACAATTACTACGAGGATCGCTACACCTTC. Translating it yields CATSDLRKGGYNYYEDRYTF. This chain uses TRBV24-1 with TRBJ1-2; D is perhaps TRBD1 (6 bases). This CDR3 has 20 amino acids. V lost 0 bases, J lost 9 bases, and 31 bases lay in between. Per the germline V gene, CDR1 is KGHDR and CDR2 is SFDVKD.

V and J are TRBV7-9 and TRBJ2-5; 7 nucleotides line up with TRBD2. V shed 5 bases and J 5 bases; nucleotides not matched to a gene: 17. The CDR3 sequence is 17 residues long. The V gene's germline CDR1 is SEHNR and CDR2 FQNEAQ (reference sequence). Here the CDR3 DNA reads TGTGCCAGCAGCACCCACCTGGGGTCGGGGGGACGGGAGACCCAGTACTTC. It is translated as CASSTHLGSGGRETQYF.

The chain employs TRBV7-2 and TRBJ1-1; 7 positions match TRBD1. Trimming cost V 2 bases and J 0 bases; bases outside gene matches: 6. Germline V gene data show CDR1 as SGHTA and CDR2 as FQGNSA. CDR3 length: 16 residues. CDR3 in amino acids: CASSLRRTGLNTEAFF. CDR3 sequence (DNA): TGTGCCAGCAGCTTAAGGCGGACAGGCTTGAACACTGAAGCTTTCTTT.

The chain recombines TRBV18 with TRBJ1-6; TRBD1 agrees at 10 bases. This CDR3 region has 14 residues. The germline gives CDR1 KGHSH, CDR2 LQKENI. After removal of 4 bases from V and 8 bases from J, the junction contained 2 bases not matched to a gene. The CDR3 region is CASSRTGGDSPLHF. The CDR3 DNA reads TGTGCCAGCTCACGGACAGGGGGGGATTCACCCCTCCACTTT.

Turning to this clone: Other DNA sequences from this sample encode an identical CDR3 as well. The rearrangement uses TRBV5-6 and TRBJ2-2; D perhaps matches TRBD1 (6 bases). This CDR3 spans 14 amino acids. Trimming took off 5 bases at V and 3 bases at J, with 11 bases between the two ends. Germline loops: CDR1 SGHDT, CDR2 YYEEEE. This CDR3 is CASSSGQYTGELFF. In DNA, the CDR3 is TGTGCCAGCAGTTCTGGACAGTACACCGGGGAGCTGTTTTTT.

The chain employs TRBV4-2 and TRBJ2-1; no clear D gene. The CDR3 sequence is 17 residues long. Looked up from germline, CDR1 is LGHNA and CDR2 is YNFKEQ. Trimming took off 0 bases at V and 6 bases at J, with 18 bases between the two ends. Here the CDR3 DNA reads TGTGCCAGCAGCCAAGATGCCCTGACTGAGCTCGGCAATGAGCAGTTCTTC. This gives the protein CASSQDALTELGNEQFF.

The chain recombines TRBV4-1 with TRBJ1-6; perhaps TRBD1 as D (6 bases). V lost 1 base and J lost 0, with 13 bases in between. Germline CDR1 and CDR2: MGHRA and YSYEKL. The CDR3 contains 18 residues. The CDR3 DNA follows: TGCGCCAGCAGCCAAGCCGCAGGGGAGAGCTCCTATAATTCACCCCTCCACTTT. Translated: CASSQAAGESSYNSPLHF.

The CDR3 here is CASSIVGWPYGYTF. Here the CDR3 DNA reads TGTGCCAGTAGTATAGTCGGGTGGCCCTATGGCTACACCTTC. The chain employs TRBV19 and TRBJ1-2; D ambiguous. This CDR3 spans 14 amino acids. The germline CDR1 and CDR2 sequences are LNHDA and SQIVND (reference sequence). The germline V and J ends were trimmed by 1 base and 4 bases, with 10 bases remaining between them.

This chain connects TRBV7-2 to TRBJ2-2; possibly TRBD1 for D (7 bases). This CDR3 comprises 14 residues. Trimming stripped 1 base from V and 7 bases from J, with 10 bases between. Germline V lookup: CDR1 SGHTA, CDR2 FQGNSA. CDR3 in amino acids: CASSLGQGGGELFF. The CDR3, as DNA: TGTGCCAGCAGCTTAGGACAGGGAGGCGGGGAGCTGTTTTTT. Filled out from reference TRBV7-2 and TRBJ2-2, the complete variable domain reads GAGVSQSPSNKVTEKGKDVELRCDPISGHTALYWYRQSLGQGLEFLIYFQGNSAPDKSGLPSDRFSAERTGGSVSTLTIQRTQQEDSAVYLCASSLGQGGGELFFGEGSRLTVL.

This sequence joins TRBV30 and TRBJ2-5; D is perhaps TRBD2 (7 bases). CDR1 and CDR2 from the germline V gene are GTSNPN and SVGIG (reference sequence). The CDR3 is 17 amino acids. Deletions cut 1 base from V and 3 bases from J, with 21 bases between. Here the CDR3 reads CAWSGGGPKDGEETQYF. The CDR3 coding sequence is TGTGCCTGGAGTGGGGGGGGGCCGAAGGACGGAGAAGAGACCCAGTACTTC.

CDR3 DNA sequence: TGTGCCAGCAGTTTATCTCCTGACGACAGGGAGGTCTATGGCTACACCTTC. Residues: CASSLSPDDREVYGYTF. The chain uses TRBV27 and TRBJ1-2, with 7 positions matching TRBD1. Unmatched junction bases numbered 11, after V lost 0 bases and J lost 4 bases. Germline CDR1 MNHEY, CDR2 SMNVEV (reference sequence). This CDR3 has 17 amino acids.

V usage is TRBV10-2 and J usage is TRBJ2-3; perhaps TRBD1 as D (5 bases). The CDR3 consists of 12 residues. Germline values: CDR1 WSHSY, CDR2 SAAADI. Trimming took off 6 bases at V and 7 bases at J, with 11 bases between the two ends. In nucleotides, the CDR3 is TGCGCCAGCAGGAGGACACCTAATACGCAGTATTTT. Encoded protein: CASRRTPNTQYF.

A single count supports this clone. The chain couples TRBV6-5 to TRBJ2-7; maybe TRBD2 (6 bases). V was pared by 0 bases and J by 0 bases, with 12 bases between. CDR1 is MNHEY and CDR2 is SVGAGI in the germline V gene. The CDR3 loop spans 16 amino acids. DNA for the CDR3: TGTGCCAGCAGTTACTCGCCCGGGGGAAGCTCCTACGAGCAGTACTTC. Its protein product is CASSYSPGGSSYEQYF.

J is TRBJ2-7 and V is TRBV6-5; no clear D gene. Germline-derived CDR1 and CDR2 are MNHEY and SVGAGI. The V end was cut by 6 bases, the J end by 4 bases, with 13 bases between. This CDR3 has 13 residues. CDR3 region: CASSSTAFYEQYF. The CDR3 bases are TGTGCCAGCAGCTCTACCGCTTTTTACGAGCAGTACTTC.

The CDR3 loop reads CASSPGTGQGETQYF. The CDR3 coding sequence is TGTGCCAGCAGCCCCGGGACAGGCCAGGGGGAGACCCAGTACTTC. The chain joins TRBV5-5 to TRBJ2-5, with 8 nucleotides matching TRBD1. The junction had 10 bases not matched to a gene; V was cut back by 4 bases and J by 5 bases. In germline, CDR1 is SGHKS, CDR2 YYEKEE (reference sequence). The CDR3 is 15 amino acids.

The rearrangement uses TRBV11-2 and TRBJ1-3, with TRBD1 matching over 7 bases. This CDR3 comprises 17 residues. Trimming cost V 2 bases and J 0 bases; bases outside gene matches: 7. Germline CDR1 is SGHAT and CDR2 is FQNNGV. The CDR3 DNA reads as TGTGCCAGCAGCTTACTGTCCTACAGGGGCTCTGGAAACACCATATATTTT. This translates into CASSLLSYRGSGNTIYF.

The chain links TRBV6-5 to TRBJ2-5, with D perhaps TRBD2 (5 bases). CDR3 size: 15 residues. Trimming took off 1 base at V and 4 bases at J, with 13 bases between the two ends. The germline gives CDR1 MNHEY, CDR2 SVGAGI. The CDR3 coding sequence is TGTGCCAGCAGTTACTTTCGGGGTCGGGGAGAGACCCAGTACTTC. This translates into CASSYFRGRGETQYF.

The V and J genes are TRBV19 and TRBJ1-6, with a weak D call TRBD1 (6 bases). There are 16 residues in the CDR3. Trimming cost V 5 bases and J 5 bases, with 16 bases left between them. Germline V gene data show CDR1 as LNHDA and CDR2 as SQIVND (reference sequence). The CDR3 reads CASSASQGNNNSPLHF. CDR3 bases: TGTGCCAGTAGTGCCTCACAGGGAAACAATAATTCACCCCTCCACTTT.

The chain joins TRBV13 to TRBJ2-3; no definite D call. Trimming removed 0 bases at V and 5 bases at J, with 9 bases between. CDR3 length: 14 residues. Per the germline V gene, CDR1 is PRHDT and CDR2 is FYEKMQ (reference sequence). The CDR3 reads CASSLGLLGDTQYF. DNA for the CDR3: TGTGCCAGCAGCTTAGGTCTCCTCGGAGATACGCAGTATTTT.

The rearrangement links TRBV7-8 to TRBJ2-1; maybe TRBD2 (6 bases). Deletions cut 2 bases from V and 6 bases from J, with 14 bases between. This CDR3 region has 15 residues. Germline-derived CDR1 and CDR2 are SGHVS and FQNEAQ. The CDR3 DNA reads as TGTGCCAGCAGCTTAAGTGAGACTAGAGCCAATGAGCAGTTCTTC. Residues: CASSLSETRANEQFF.

The rearrangement joins TRBV24-1 to TRBJ2-2, with 8 bases that match TRBD1. Trimming took 2 bases from V and 3 from J; bases not matched to a gene: 4. CDR3 length equals 16 residues. Germline lookup yields CDR1 KGHDR and CDR2 SFDVKD. This chain's CDR3 is CATSDSRGPDTGELFF. Here the CDR3 DNA reads TGTGCCACCAGTGATTCCAGGGGGCCGGACACCGGGGAGCTGTTTTTT.

This rearrangement joins TRBV10-3 to TRBJ1-2; tentatively, D is TRBD1 (6 bases). The CDR3 length is 14 residues. Looked up from germline, CDR1 is ENHRY and CDR2 is SYGVKD. V was pared by 8 bases and J by 4 bases, with 17 bases between. CDR3 coding DNA: TGTGCCATCTGGGAAACAGGGTCTCTCTATGGCTACACCTTC. Amino acid sequence: CAIWETGSLYGYTF.

The chain combines TRBV29-1 with TRBJ1-2; no firm D call. Trimming pared 3 bases from V and 6 bases from J, leaving 11 bases between. CDR3 length: 12 residues. CDR1 and CDR2 from the germline V gene are SQVTM and ANQGSEA. The CDR3 reads CSVEGQDNGYTF. Here the CDR3 DNA reads TGCAGCGTTGAGGGCCAGGATAATGGCTACACCTTC.

The sample holds a few counts of this clone. V usage is TRBV3-1 (or the pseudogene TRBV3-2) and J usage is TRBJ2-2, with no clear D. With 0 bases removed from V and 9 bases from J, the gap between germline ends came to 5 bases. Per the germline V gene, CDR1 is LGHDT and CDR2 is YNNKEL (reference sequence). The CDR3 covers 12 residues. The CDR3 is CASSQDSRELFF. The CDR3 nucleotides read TGTGCCAGCAGCCAAGACTCTAGGGAGCTGTTTTTT.